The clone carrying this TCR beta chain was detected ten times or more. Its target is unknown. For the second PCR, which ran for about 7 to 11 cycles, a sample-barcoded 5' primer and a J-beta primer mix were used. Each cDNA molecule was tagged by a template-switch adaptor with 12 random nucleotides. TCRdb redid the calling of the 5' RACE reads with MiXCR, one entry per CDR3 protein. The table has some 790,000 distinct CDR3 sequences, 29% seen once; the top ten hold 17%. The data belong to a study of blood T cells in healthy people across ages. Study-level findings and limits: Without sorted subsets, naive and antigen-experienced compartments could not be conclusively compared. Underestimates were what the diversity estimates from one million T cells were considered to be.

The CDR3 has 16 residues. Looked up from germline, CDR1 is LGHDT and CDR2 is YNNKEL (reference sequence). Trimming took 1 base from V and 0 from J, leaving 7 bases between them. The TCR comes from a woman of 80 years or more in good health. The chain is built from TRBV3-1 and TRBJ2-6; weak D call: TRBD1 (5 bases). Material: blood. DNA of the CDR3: TGTGCCAGCAGCCAAGGGACACACTCTGGGGCCAACGTCCTGACTTTC. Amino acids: CASSQGTHSGANVLTF.